This T cell receptor (beta chain) derives from a study of response to subunit inactivated influenza vaccine. Findings and limits, study-wide: Each seasonal influenza vaccination recruits few new T cells, the authors suggested.

The V gene's germline CDR1 is DFQATT and CDR2 SNEGSKA (reference sequence). Losses at the gene ends were 6 bases for V and 1 base for J; bases not matched to a gene: 9. CDR3 length: 15 amino acids. About this clonotype itself: Its antigen is unidentified.

One entry per CDR3 protein results from TCRdb running MiXCR on the RT-PCR reads. Altogether around 750,000 distinct CDR3 sequences are present, less than 25% being singletons, with the ten largest covering 10%. The TCR originated in a man aged 50 to 60 who received an inactivated influenza vaccine. This material consisted of PBMCs from blood, taken 5 to 6 days after vaccination. The rearrangement uses TRBV20-1 and TRBJ2-4; 7 positions agree with TRBD1. The CDR3 nucleotides are TGCAGTGCCGACGAGGGGGCTCTTGCCAAAAACATTCAGTACTTC. This encodes CSADEGALAKNIQYF.